This T cell receptor (beta chain) was captured by sequencing in a study of blood T cell repertoires in COVID-19. Method: immunoSEQ multiplex PCR; TCRdb's copy keeps in-frame clones and lacks some. Of a few hundred thousand clones detected, approximately 89% appear once; the ten largest clones hold 1.7%. Across about two dozen US areas, participants ranged in age from roughly 18 to 95 years. Donors were grouped by their self-reported clinical history. Germline lookup yields CDR1 LGHNA and CDR2 YNFKEQ. V shed 3 bases and J shed 1 base, with 12 bases lying between them. The CDR3 is 15 amino acids. V gene TRBV4-2 combines with J gene TRBJ1-1, with D possibly being TRBD1 (5 bases). Sequencing input: PBMCs or T cells enriched from blood (not recorded which). The TCR originated in a woman aged 25 to 45 who had recovered from COVID-19. DNA for the CDR3: TGTGCCAGCAGCCAGGCAGGGAACTCGAACACTGAAGCTTTCTTT. Translated: CASSQAGNSNTEAFF.